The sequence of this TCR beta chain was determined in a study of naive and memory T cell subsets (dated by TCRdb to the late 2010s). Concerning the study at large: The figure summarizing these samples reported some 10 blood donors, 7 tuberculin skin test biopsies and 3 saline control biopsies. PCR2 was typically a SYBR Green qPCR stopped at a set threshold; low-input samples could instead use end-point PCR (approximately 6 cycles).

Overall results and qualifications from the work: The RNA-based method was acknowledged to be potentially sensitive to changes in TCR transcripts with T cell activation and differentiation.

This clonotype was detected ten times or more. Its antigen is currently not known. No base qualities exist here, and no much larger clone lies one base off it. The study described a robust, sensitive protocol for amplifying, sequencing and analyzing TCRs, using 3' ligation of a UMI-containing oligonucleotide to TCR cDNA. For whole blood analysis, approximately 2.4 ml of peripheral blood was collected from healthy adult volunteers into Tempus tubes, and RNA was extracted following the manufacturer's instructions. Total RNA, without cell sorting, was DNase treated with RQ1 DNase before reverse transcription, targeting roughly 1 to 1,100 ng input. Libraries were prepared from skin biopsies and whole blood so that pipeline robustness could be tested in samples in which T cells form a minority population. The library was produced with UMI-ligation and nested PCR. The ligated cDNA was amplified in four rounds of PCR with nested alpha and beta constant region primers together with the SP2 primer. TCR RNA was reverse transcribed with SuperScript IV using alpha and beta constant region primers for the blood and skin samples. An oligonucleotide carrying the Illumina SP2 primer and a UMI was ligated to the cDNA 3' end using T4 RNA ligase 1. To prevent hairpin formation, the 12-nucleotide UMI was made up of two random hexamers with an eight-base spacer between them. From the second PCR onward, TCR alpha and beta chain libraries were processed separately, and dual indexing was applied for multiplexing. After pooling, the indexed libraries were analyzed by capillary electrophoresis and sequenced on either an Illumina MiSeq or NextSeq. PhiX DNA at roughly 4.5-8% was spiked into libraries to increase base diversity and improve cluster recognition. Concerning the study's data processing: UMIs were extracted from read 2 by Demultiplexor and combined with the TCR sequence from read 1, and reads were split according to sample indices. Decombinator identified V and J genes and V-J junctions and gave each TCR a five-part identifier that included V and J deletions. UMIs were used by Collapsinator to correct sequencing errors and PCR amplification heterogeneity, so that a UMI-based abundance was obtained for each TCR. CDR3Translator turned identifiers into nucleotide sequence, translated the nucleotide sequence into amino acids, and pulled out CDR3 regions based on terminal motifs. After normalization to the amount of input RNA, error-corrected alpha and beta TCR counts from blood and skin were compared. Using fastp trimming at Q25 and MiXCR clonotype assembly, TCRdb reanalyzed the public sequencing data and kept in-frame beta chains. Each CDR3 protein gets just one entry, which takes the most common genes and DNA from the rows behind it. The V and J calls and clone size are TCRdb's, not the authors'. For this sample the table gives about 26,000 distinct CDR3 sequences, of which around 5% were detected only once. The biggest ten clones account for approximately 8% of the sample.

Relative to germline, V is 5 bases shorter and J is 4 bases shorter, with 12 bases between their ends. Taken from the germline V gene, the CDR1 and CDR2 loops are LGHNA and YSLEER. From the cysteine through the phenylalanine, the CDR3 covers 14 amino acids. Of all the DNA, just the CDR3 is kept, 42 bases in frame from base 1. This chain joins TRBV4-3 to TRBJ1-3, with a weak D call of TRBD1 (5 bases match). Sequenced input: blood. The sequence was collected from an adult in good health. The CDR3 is CASSSGGPGNTIYF. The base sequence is TGCGCCAGCAGCTCGGGGGGTCCCGGAAACACCATATATTTT.